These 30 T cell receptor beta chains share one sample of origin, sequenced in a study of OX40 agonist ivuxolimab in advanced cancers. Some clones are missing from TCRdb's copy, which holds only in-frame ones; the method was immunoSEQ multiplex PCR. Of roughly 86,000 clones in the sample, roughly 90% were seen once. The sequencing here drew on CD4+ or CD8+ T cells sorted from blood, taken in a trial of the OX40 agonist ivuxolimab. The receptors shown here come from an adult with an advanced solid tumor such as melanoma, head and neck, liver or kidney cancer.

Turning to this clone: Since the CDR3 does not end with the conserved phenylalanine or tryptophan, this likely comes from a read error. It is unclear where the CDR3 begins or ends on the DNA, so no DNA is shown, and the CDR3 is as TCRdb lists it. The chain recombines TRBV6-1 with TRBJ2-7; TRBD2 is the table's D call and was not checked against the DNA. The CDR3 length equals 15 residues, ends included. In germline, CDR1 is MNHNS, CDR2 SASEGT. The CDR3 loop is CASSEAGGLAGERGL.

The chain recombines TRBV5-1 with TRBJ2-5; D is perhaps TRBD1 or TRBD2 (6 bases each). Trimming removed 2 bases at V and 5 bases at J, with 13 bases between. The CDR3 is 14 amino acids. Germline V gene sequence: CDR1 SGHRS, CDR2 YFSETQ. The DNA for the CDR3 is TGCGCCAGCAGCTTAAACGGAGGGGGGGAGACCCAGTACTTC. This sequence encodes CASSLNGGGETQYF.

DNA of the CDR3: TGTGCCAGCAGCGGAGCAAGGGACACCGGGGAGCTGTTTTTT. This encodes CASSGARDTGELFF. The rearrangement joins TRBV11-3 to TRBJ2-2; D ambiguous. V was shortened by 5 bases and J by 3 bases, with 10 bases between the two germline ends. CDR1 and CDR2 from the germline V gene are SGHNT and YENEEA. This CDR3 contains 14 residues.

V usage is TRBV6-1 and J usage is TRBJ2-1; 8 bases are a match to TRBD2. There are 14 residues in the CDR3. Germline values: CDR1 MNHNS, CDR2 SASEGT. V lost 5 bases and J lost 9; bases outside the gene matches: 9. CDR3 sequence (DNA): TGTGCCAGCAGTAGAGCGGGAGAAAGGAGTGAGCAGTTCTTC. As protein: CASSRAGERSEQFF.

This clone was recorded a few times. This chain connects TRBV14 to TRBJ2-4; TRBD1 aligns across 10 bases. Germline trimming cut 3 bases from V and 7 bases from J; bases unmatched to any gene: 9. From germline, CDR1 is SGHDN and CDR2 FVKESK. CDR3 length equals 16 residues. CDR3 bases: TGTGCCAGCAGCCAGCGACAGGGGGCGCCCCGGAACATTCAGTACTTC. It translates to CASSQRQGAPRNIQYF.

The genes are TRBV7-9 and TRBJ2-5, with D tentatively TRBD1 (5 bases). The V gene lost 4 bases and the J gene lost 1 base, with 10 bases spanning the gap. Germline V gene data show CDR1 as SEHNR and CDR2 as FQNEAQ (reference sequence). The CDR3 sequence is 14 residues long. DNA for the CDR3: TGTGCCAGCAGCTACGGACACGGCCAAGAGACCCAGTACTTC. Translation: CASSYGHGQETQYF.

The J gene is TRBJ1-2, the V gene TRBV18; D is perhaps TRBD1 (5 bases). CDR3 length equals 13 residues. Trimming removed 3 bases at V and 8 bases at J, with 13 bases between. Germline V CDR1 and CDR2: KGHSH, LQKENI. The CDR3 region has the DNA TGTGCCAGCTCACCGGTTGAGGGGAACGGCTACACCTTC. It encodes CASSPVEGNGYTF.

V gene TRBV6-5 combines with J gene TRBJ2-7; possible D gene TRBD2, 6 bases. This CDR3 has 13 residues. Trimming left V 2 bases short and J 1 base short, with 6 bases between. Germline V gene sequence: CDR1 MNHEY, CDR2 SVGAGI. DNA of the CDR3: TGTGCCAGCAGTTACCGGGAGTCCTACGAGCAGTACTTC. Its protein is CASSYRESYEQYF.

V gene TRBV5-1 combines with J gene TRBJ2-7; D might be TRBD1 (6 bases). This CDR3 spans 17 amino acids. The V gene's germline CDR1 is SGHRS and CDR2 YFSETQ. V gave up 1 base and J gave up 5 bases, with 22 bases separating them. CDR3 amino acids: CASSLPRSQGTWDEQYF. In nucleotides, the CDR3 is TGCGCCAGCAGCTTGCCACGCTCGCAGGGGACCTGGGACGAGCAGTACTTC.

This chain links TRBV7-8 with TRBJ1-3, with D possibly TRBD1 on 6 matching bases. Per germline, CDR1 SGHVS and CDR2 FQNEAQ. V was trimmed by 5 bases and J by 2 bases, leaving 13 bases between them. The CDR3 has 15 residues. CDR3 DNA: TGTGCCAGCAGCCTGAGACAGGCGCCTGGAAACACCATATATTTT. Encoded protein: CASSLRQAPGNTIYF.

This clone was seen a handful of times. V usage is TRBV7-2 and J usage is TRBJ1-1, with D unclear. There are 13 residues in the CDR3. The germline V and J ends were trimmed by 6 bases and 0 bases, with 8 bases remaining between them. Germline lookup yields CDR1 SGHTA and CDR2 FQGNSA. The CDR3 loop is CASSVDMNTEAFF. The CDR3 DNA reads TGTGCCAGCAGTGTAGACATGAACACTGAAGCTTTCTTT. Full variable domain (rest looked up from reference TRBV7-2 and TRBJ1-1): GAGVSQSPSNKVTEKGKDVELRCDPISGHTALYWYRQSLGQGLEFLIYFQGNSAPDKSGLPSDRFSAERTGGSVSTLTIQRTQQEDSAVYLCASSVDMNTEAFFGQGTRLTVV.

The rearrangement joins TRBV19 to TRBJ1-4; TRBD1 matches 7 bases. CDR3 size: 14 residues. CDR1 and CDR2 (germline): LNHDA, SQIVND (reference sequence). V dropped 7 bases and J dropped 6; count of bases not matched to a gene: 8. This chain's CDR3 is CASTGDSFYEKLFF. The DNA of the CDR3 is TGTGCCAGTACCGGGGACAGTTTTTATGAAAAACTGTTTTTT.

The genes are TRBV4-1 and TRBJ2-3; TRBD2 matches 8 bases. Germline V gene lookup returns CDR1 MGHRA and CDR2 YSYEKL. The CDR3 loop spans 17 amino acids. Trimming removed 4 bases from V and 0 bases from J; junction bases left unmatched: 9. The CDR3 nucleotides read TGCGCCAGCAGCCCTAGTGGGGTAGCGGGGAGCACAGATACGCAGTATTTT. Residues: CASSPSGVAGSTDTQYF.

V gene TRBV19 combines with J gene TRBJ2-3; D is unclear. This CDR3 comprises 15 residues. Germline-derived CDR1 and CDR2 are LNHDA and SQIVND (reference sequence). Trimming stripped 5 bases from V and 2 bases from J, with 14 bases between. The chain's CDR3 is CASSPRMVLTDTQYF. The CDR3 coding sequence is TGTGCCAGTAGTCCAAGGATGGTGCTCACAGATACGCAGTATTTT.

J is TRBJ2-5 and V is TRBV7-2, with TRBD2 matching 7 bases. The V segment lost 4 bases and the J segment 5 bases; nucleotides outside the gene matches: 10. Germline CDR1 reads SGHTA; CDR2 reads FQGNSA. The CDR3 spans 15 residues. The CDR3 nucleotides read TGTGCCAGCAGCTCCCTCGCGGGAGTTGGTGAGACCCAGTACTTC. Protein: CASSSLAGVGETQYF.

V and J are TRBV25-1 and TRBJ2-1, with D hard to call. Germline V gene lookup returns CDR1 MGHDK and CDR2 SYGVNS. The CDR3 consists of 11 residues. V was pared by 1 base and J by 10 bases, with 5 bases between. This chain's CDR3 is CASSEWNEQFF. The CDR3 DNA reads TGTGCCAGCAGTGAATGGAACGAGCAGTTCTTC.

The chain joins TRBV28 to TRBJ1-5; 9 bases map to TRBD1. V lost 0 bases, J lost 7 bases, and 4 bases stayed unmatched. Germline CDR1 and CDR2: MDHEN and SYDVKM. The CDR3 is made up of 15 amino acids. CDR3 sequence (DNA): TGTGCCAGCAGTTTATGGGGACAGGGTCCCCAGCCCCAGCATTTT. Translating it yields CASSLWGQGPQPQHF.

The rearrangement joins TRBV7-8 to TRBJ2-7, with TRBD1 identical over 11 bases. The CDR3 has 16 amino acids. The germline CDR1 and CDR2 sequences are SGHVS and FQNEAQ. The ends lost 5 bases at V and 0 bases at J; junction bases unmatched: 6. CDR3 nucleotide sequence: TGTGCCAGCAGCAGGACAGGGGGCAAACTCTCCTACGAGCAGTACTTC. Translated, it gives CASSRTGGKLSYEQYF. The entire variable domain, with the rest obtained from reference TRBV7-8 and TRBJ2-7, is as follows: GAGVSQSPRYKVAKRGQDVALRCDPISGHVSLFWYQQALGQGPEFLTYFQNEAQLDKSGLPSDRFFAERPEGSVSTLKIQRTQQEDSAVYLCASSRTGGKLSYEQYFGPGTRLTVT.

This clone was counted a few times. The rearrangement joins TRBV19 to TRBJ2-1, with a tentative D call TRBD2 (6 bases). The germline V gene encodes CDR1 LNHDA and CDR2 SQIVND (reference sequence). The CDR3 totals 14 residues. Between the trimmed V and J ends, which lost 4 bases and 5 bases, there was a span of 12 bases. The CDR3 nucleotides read TGTGCCAGTAGTAAAGTAGCGGCTAACAATGAGCAGTTCTTC. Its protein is CASSKVAANNEQFF.

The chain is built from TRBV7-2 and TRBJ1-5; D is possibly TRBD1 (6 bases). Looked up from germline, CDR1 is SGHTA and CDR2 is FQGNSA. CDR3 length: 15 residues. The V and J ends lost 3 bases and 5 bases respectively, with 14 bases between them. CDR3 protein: CASSFRNREDQPQHF. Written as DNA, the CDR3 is TGTGCCAGCAGCTTCCGTAACAGGGAAGATCAGCCCCAGCATTTT.

The CDR3 region has the DNA TGTGCCAGCAGTTACTCCGGGACTAGCGAATTCCACGAGCAGTACTTC. The encoded protein is CASSYSGTSEFHEQYF. The chain recombines TRBV6-5 with TRBJ2-7; 10 bases fit TRBD2. The germline V gene encodes CDR1 MNHEY and CDR2 SVGAGI. The trim removed 0 bases at V and 5 bases at J, leaving 7 bases unmatched. CDR3 size: 16 residues.

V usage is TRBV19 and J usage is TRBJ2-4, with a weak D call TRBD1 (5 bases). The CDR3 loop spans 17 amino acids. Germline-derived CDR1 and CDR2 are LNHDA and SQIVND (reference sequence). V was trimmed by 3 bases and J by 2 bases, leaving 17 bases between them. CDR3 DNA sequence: TGTGCCAGTAGTATTATTGGGGCCGGTGGGACCAAAAACATTCAGTACTTC. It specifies CASSIIGAGGTKNIQYF.

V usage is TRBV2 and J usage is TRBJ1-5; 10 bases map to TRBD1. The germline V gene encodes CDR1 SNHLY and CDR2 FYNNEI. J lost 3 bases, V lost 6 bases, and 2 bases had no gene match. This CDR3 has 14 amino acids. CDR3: CASRGQGNNQPQHF. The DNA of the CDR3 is TGTGCCAGCAGGGGACAGGGGAACAATCAGCCCCAGCATTTT.

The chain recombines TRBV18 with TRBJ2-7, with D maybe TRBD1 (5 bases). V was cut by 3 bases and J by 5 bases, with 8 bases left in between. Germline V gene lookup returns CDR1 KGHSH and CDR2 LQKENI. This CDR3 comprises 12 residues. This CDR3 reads CASSPVTDEQYF. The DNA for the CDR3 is TGTGCCAGCTCACCGGTGACAGACGAGCAGTACTTC.

The CDR3 DNA reads as TGCGCCAGCAGCCAACGCCCCGGGACAGATACGCAGTATTTT. Residues: CASSQRPGTDTQYF. The genes are TRBV4-3 and TRBJ2-3; D gene ambiguous. CDR3 length equals 14 residues. Germline V gene data show CDR1 as LGHNA and CDR2 as YSLEER. The ends were cut back, 2 bases at V and 3 bases at J, with 9 bases in the middle.

CDR3 DNA: TGTGCCAGCAGACGACAGGGACCCTACGAGCAGTACTTC. Its translation is CASRRQGPYEQYF. This rearrangement joins TRBV27 to TRBJ2-7; 7 bases match TRBD1. Germline-derived CDR1 and CDR2 are MNHEY and SMNVEV (reference sequence). Trimming at V came to 6 bases and at J to 2 bases, leaving 4 bases not matched to a gene. The CDR3 has 13 residues.

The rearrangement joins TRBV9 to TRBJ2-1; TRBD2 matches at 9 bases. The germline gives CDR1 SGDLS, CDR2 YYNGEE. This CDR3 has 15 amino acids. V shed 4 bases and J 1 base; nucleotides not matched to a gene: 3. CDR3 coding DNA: TGTGCCAGCAGCTTACTAGCGGGTTCCTACAATGAGCAGTTCTTC. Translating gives CASSLLAGSYNEQFF.

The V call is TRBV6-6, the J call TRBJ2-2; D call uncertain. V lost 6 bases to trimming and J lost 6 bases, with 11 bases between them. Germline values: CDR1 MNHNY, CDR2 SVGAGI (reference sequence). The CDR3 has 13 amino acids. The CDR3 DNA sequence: TGTGCCAGCAGACATACCGGGCCCGGGGAGCTGTTTTTT. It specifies CASRHTGPGELFF.

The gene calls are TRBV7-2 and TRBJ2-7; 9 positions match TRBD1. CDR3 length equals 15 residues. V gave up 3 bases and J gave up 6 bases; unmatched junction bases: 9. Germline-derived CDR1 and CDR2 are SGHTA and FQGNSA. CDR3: CASSFSPGQGGEQYF. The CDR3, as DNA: TGTGCCAGCAGCTTCTCTCCGGGACAGGGTGGCGAGCAGTACTTC.

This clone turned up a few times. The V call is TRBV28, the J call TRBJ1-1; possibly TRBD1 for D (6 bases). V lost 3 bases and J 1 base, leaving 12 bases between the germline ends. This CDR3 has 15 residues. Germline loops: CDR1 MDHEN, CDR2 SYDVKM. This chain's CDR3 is CASSFYRERNTEAFF. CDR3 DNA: TGTGCCAGCAGTTTTTACAGGGAGAGGAACACTGAAGCTTTCTTT.